Below are 10 T cell receptor beta chains sequenced from a single sample in a study of blood T cells in healthy people across ages. With a J-beta primer mix and a sample-barcoded 5' primer, a second PCR ran about 6 to 11 cycles. MiXCR, run by TCRdb on the 5' RACE reads, gives a single entry per CDR3 protein. The table has 450,000 to 650,000 distinct CDR3 sequences, 24% seen once. A further study also used this sample, focusing on T cells of mothers and their children.

Material for sequencing was blood. These receptors all come from a boy aged 5 to 17 in good health.

The table lists this clonotype with a few counts. The gene calls are TRBV24-1 and TRBJ2-3, with no clear D. Germline V gene sequence: CDR1 KGHDR, CDR2 SFDVKD. V lost 1 base and J lost 6, with 7 bases in between. CDR3 length: 13 residues. The DNA for the CDR3 is TGTGCCACCAGTGATTTTACATCCGATACGCAGTATTTT. This gives the protein CATSDFTSDTQYF.

The chain couples TRBV20-1 to TRBJ2-1, with D possibly TRBD2 on 5 matching bases. The germline V and J ends were trimmed by 6 bases and 4 bases, with 16 bases remaining between them. From germline, CDR1 is DFQATT and CDR2 SNEGSKA (reference sequence). This CDR3 spans 14 amino acids. CDR3 amino acids: CSAQSGTKYNEQFF. CDR3 DNA: TGCAGTGCCCAGAGCGGCACGAAATACAATGAGCAGTTCTTC.

Only a few counts were recorded for this clonotype. The gene calls are TRBV30 and TRBJ1-1, with no clear D. CDR3 length equals 17 residues. Per the germline V gene, CDR1 is GTSNPN and CDR2 is SVGIG (reference sequence). V lost 0 bases and J 1 base, leaving 18 bases between the germline ends. CDR3 protein: CAWSVSRIVGENTEAFF. The CDR3 region has the DNA TGTGCCTGGAGTGTTTCTCGTATTGTCGGGGAGAACACTGAAGCTTTCTTT. The full variable domain, its missing parts supplied by reference TRBV30 and TRBJ1-1, is SQTIHQWPATLVQPVGSPLSLECTVEGTSNPNLYWYRQAAGRGLQLLFYSVGIGQISSEVPQNLSASRPQDRQFILSSKKLLLSDSGFYLCAWSVSRIVGENTEAFFGQGTRLTVV.

Concerning this clonotype: The junction shows a germline mismatch at one end, possibly a read error. The chain employs TRBV6-1 and TRBJ1-3; D is possibly TRBD1 (5 bases). Germline V gene data show CDR1 as MNHNS and CDR2 as SASEGT. The CDR3 extends over 15 amino acids. CDR3 sequence (DNA): TGTGCCAGCTGTGAAGGGGCCATCTCTGGAAACACCATATATTTT. Translation gives CASCEGAISGNTIYF.

In this sample, this clonotype turned up a few times. The chain uses TRBV28 and TRBJ2-7; possibly TRBD1 for D (6 bases). Germline V CDR1 and CDR2: MDHEN, SYDVKM. The V end was cut by 5 bases, the J end by 3 bases, with 14 bases between. CDR3 length equals 14 residues. CDR3 bases: TGTGCCAGCAGTCCCCGAGGACAGAGCTACGAGCAGTACTTC. As protein: CASSPRGQSYEQYF.

J is TRBJ1-1 and V is TRBV7-9; 8 positions agree with TRBD1. The CDR3 sequence is 15 residues long. Germline V gene lookup returns CDR1 SEHNR and CDR2 FQNEAQ (reference sequence). V lost 0 bases, J lost 1 base, and 1 base stayed unmatched. CDR3 amino acids: CASSLAGTGNTEAFF. CDR3 in DNA: TGTGCCAGCAGCTTAGCTGGGACAGGGAACACTGAAGCTTTCTTT.

This sequence joins TRBV19 and TRBJ1-6; 10 bases map to TRBD1. This CDR3 is built from 14 residues. Trimming removed 6 bases from V and 11 bases from J; junction bases left unmatched: 7. Per germline, CDR1 LNHDA and CDR2 SQIVND (reference sequence). The CDR3 coding sequence is TGTGCCAGTAGCCCGGGACAGGGGAATCCACCCCTCCACTTT. This translates into CASSPGQGNPPLHF.

A few counts support this clonotype. The chain carries TRBV2 and TRBJ1-2; 9 positions match TRBD1. V was clipped by 6 bases and J by 4 bases; unmatched bases: 15. This CDR3 comprises 17 residues. Looked up from germline, CDR1 is SNHLY and CDR2 is FYNNEI. This chain's CDR3 is CASSPSGQGYSSYGYTF. The CDR3 nucleotides are TGTGCCAGCAGCCCATCGGGACAGGGTTATTCCTCCTATGGCTACACCTTC.

The chain uses TRBV28 and TRBJ2-5; D may correspond to TRBD1 or TRBD2 (5 bases each). V gave up 5 bases and J gave up 7 bases, with 14 bases separating them. The CDR3 has 13 residues. Per germline, CDR1 MDHEN and CDR2 SYDVKM. The CDR3 here is CASSHTRGVTQYF. CDR3 nucleotides: TGTGCCAGCAGTCATACTAGGGGCGTGACCCAGTACTTC.

V and J are TRBV12-3 or TRBV12-4 and TRBJ2-3, with TRBD1 matching 9 bases. This CDR3 is 15 amino acids long. J gave up 15 bases and V 5 bases, and 18 bases lay outside the gene matches. The CDR3, as DNA: TGTGCCAGCAGTGCCGGGACAGGGAGAGCAGATACGGAATATTTT. Its translation: CASSAGTGRADTEYF.